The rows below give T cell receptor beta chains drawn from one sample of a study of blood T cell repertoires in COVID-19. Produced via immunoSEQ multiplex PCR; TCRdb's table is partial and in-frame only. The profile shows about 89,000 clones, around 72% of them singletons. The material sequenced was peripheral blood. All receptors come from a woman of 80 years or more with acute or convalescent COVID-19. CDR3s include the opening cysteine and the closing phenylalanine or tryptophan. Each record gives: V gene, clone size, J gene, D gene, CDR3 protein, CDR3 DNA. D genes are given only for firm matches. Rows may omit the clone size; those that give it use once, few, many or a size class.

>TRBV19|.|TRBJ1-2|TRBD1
CASSDRGPREGYTF
TGTGCCAGTAGTGACAGGGGGCCCCGCGAGGGCTACACCTTC
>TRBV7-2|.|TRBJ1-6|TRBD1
CASSRFGGQGVWNNSPLHF
TGTGCCAGCAGTCGTTTCGGCGGGCAGGGGGTTTGGAATAATTCACCCCTCCACTTT
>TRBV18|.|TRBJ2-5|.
CASSSEETQYF
TGTGCCAGCTCTAGCGAAGAGACCCAGTACTTC
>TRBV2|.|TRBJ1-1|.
CASKGLKNTEAFF
TGTGCCAGCAAGGGGCTGAAGAACACTGAAGCTTTCTTT
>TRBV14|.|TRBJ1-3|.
CASSQDWYGGNTIYF
TGTGCCAGCAGCCAAGACTGGTACGGGGGAAACACCATATATTTT
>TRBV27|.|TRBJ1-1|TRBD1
CASSLATGAGLKYTEAFF
TGTGCCAGCAGTTTGGCAACAGGGGCCGGACTTAAATACACTGAAGCTTTCTTT
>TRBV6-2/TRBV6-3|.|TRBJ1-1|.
CASSSREATEAFF
TGTGCCAGCAGTTCGCGGGAGGCCACTGAAGCTTTCTTT
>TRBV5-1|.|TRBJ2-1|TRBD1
CASSSGTGEYNEQFF
TGCGCCAGCAGCTCCGGGACAGGGGAATACAATGAGCAGTTCTTC
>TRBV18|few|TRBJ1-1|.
CASSDKARPTEAFF
TGTGCCAGCTCAGATAAAGCGCGGCCTACTGAAGCTTTCTTT
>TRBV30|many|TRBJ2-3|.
CAWSLRASLEDTQYF
TGTGCCTGGAGTCTCAGGGCAAGTCTCGAAGATACGCAGTATTTT
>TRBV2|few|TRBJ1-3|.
CASEGYGNTIYF
TGTGCCAGCGAGGGTTATGGAAACACCATATATTTT
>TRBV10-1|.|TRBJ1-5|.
CASRGGQPQHF
TGCGCCAGCAGGGGGGGACAGCCCCAGCATTTT
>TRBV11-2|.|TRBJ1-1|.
CASSNPRVRKAFF
TGTGCCAGCAGCAATCCTCGGGTTCGGAAAGCTTTCTTT
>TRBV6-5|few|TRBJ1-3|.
CASSYPGERSGNTIYF
TGTGCCAGCAGTTACCCCGGAGAACGGTCTGGAAACACCATATATTTT
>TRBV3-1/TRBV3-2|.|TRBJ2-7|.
CASSQMGGVSSYEQYF
TGTGCCAGCAGCCAAATGGGCGGGGTCAGCTCCTACGAGCAGTACTTC
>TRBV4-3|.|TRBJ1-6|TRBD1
CASSQGGQVNSPLHF
TGCGCCAGCAGCCAAGGGGGACAGGTGAATTCACCCCTCCACTTT
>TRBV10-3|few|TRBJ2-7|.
CANGSGRDEQYF
TGTGCCAACGGGTCCGGCCGGGACGAGCAGTACTTC
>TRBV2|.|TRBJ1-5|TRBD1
CASSLGTGSEYGQPQHF
TGTGCCAGCAGCCTCGGGACAGGCTCTGAGTACGGTCAGCCCCAGCATTTT
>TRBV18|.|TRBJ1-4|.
CASSATTNEKLFF
TGTGCCAGCTCCGCGACAACTAATGAAAAACTGTTTTTT
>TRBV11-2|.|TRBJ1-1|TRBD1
CASSLTGGMTTEAFF
TGTGCCAGCAGCTTAACAGGGGGCATGACCACTGAAGCTTTCTTT
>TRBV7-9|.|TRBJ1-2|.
CASSLTGPGYTF
TGTGCCAGCAGCTTAACTGGTCCTGGCTACACCTTC
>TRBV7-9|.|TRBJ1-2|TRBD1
CASSPGQGSVSYGYTF
TGTGCCAGCAGTCCCGGACAGGGGTCCGTCTCTTATGGCTACACCTTC
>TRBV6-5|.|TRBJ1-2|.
CASSYAGERGYTF
TGTGCCAGCAGTTACGCAGGGGAGCGAGGCTACACCTTC
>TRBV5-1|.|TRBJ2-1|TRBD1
CASSSGTGGINEQFF
TGCGCCAGCAGCTCCGGGACAGGGGGGATCAATGAGCAGTTCTTC
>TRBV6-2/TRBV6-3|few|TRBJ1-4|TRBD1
CASSAIRDRVEKLFF
TGTGCCAGCAGTGCGATCCGGGACAGGGTTGAAAAACTGTTTTTT
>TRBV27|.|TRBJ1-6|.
CASSPPGFYSYNSPLHF
TGTGCCAGCAGCCCCCCGGGGTTTTACTCCTATAATTCACCCCTCCACTTT
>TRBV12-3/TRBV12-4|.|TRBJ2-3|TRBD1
CASRRTGIDTQYF
TGTGCCAGCAGAAGGACAGGGATCGATACGCAGTATTTT
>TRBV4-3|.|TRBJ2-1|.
CASSQEGGANEQFF
TGCGCCAGCAGCCAAGAGGGGGGGGCCAATGAGCAGTTCTTC
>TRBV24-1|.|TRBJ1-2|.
CATSASNYGYTF
TGTGCCACCAGTGCGTCCAACTATGGCTACACCTTC
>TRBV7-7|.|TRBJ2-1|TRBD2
CASSPLIAGGPHEQFF
TGTGCCAGCAGCCCTCTAATAGCGGGGGGGCCGCATGAGCAGTTCTTC
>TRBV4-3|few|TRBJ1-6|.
CASSRGDSPLHF
TGCGCCAGCAGTCGGGGGGATTCACCCCTCCACTTT
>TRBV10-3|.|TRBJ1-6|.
CAINLLFRVSPLHF
TGTGCCATCAACCTCCTCTTTCGGGTTTCACCCCTCCACTTT
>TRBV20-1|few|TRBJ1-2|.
CSAGATGNYGYTF
TGCAGTGCTGGTGCCACAGGGAACTATGGCTACACCTTC
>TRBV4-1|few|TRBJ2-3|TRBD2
CASSQLGLHQDTQYF
TGCGCCAGCAGCCAATTGGGACTACACCAAGATACGCAGTATTTT
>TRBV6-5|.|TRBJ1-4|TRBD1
CASSIGTVNEKLFF
TGTGCCAGCAGTATAGGGACAGTTAATGAAAAACTGTTTTTT
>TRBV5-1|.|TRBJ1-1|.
CASSLQHLGTEAFF
TGCGCCAGCAGCTTACAACACCTAGGCACTGAAGCTTTCTTT
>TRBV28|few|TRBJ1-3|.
CASNTVAGNTIYF
TGTGCCAGCAATACAGTGGCTGGAAACACCATATATTTT
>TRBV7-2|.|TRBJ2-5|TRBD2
CASRPSGGAITQYF
TGTGCCAGCAGGCCTAGCGGGGGGGCGATTACCCAGTACTTC
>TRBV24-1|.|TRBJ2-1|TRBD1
CATSESGTGVVNEQFF
TGTGCCACCAGTGAGTCCGGGACAGGGGTCGTGAATGAGCAGTTCTTC
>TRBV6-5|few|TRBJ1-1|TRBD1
CASSYLTGDTEAFF
TGTGCCAGCAGTTACCTGACAGGGGACACTGAAGCTTTCTTT
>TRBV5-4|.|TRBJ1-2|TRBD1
CASSLGTGNYGYTF
TGTGCCAGCAGCTTAGGGACAGGGAACTATGGCTACACCTTC
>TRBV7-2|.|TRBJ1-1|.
CASSLSGNTEAFF
TGTGCCAGCAGCTTATCAGGGAACACTGAAGCTTTCTTT
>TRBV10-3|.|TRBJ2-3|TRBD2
CASTGTSGGAVDTQYF
TGTGCCAGTACCGGGACTAGCGGGGGGGCCGTAGATACGCAGTATTTT
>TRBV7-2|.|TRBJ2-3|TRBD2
CASSLRLAGARDTQYF
TGTGCCAGCAGCTTAAGGCTAGCGGGGGCGAGGGATACGCAGTATTTT
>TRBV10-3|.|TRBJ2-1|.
CAISDRGGGNEQFF
TGTGCCATCAGTGATAGAGGGGGGGGAAATGAGCAGTTCTTC
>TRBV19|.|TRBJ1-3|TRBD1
CASRRGQDDSGNTIYF
TGTGCCAGTAGAAGAGGACAGGATGACTCTGGAAACACCATATATTTT
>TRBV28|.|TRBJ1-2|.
CASIPQGRGPGYTF
TGTGCCAGCATCCCACAGGGCCGCGGACCTGGCTACACCTTC
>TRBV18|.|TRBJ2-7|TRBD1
CASSPTGQGSYEQYF
TGTGCCAGCTCACCAACCGGACAGGGGTCCTACGAGCAGTACTTC
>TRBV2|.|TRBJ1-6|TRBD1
CASSAGGGSPLHF
TGTGCCAGCAGTGCAGGGGGCGGTTCACCCCTCCACTTT
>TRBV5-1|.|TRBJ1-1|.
CASSSIGGSEAFF
TGCGCCAGCAGTTCCATAGGGGGTTCTGAAGCTTTCTTT
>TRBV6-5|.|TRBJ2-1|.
CASRRSEGDYNEQFF
TGTGCCAGCAGAAGAAGTGAGGGAGACTACAATGAGCAGTTCTTC
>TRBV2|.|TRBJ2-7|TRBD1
CASSKLRQGGTYEQYF
TGTGCCAGCAGTAAACTGCGACAGGGCGGCACCTACGAGCAGTACTTC